This paragraph reports one T cell receptor beta chain. Its antigen is undetermined. The record originates from a study of T cells after yellow fever vaccination. Regarding the study as a whole: Post-booster reappearance was seen for most primary-vaccination clones (just under 97% CD4, roughly 88% CD8). Weaker overall, the secondary response nonetheless peaked faster (day 5 versus 15). Researchers cautioned that FACS-sorted repertoires could harbor abundant clonotypes contaminating from the bulk population.

From the 5' RACE reads, TCRdb called clonotypes with MiXCR, one entry per CDR3 protein. The sample has 620,000 or so distinct CDR3 sequences, about 12% seen once. The specimen comprised PBMCs, sampled on the day of the yellow fever booster vaccination. This sequence was found in a man under 40 who received the YFV17D yellow fever vaccine.

The CDR3 bases are TGCAGCGCCCCAGGGACTTACACAGATACGCAGTATTTT. Translating gives CSAPGTYTDTQYF. The J gene is TRBJ2-3, the V gene TRBV29-1; D is perhaps TRBD2 (6 bases). The CDR3 runs 13 residues. The ends were cut back, 7 bases at V and 2 bases at J, with 13 bases in the middle. Germline V gene data show CDR1 as SQVTM and CDR2 as ANQGSEA.